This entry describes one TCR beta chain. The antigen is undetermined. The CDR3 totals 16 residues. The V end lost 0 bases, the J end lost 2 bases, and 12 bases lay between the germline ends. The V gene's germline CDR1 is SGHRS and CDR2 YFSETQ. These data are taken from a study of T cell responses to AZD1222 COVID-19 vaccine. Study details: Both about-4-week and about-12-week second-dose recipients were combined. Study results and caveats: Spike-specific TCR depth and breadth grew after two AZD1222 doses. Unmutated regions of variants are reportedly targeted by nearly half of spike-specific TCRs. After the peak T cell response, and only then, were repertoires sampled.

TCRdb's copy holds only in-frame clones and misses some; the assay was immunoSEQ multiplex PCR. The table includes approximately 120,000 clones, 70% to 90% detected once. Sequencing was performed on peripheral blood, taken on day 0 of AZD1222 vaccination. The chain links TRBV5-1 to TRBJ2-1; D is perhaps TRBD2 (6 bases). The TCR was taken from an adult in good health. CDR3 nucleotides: TGCGCCAGCAGCTTGGGGGTGGGAGGAGCCTACAATGAGCAGTTCTTC. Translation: CASSLGVGGAYNEQFF.